The 5 T cell receptor beta chains in this list originate from one sample, sequenced in a study of blood T cell repertoires in COVID-19. The repertoire was sequenced with immunoSEQ multiplex PCR; TCRdb's copy has only in-frame clones and lacks some. The table shows over 200,000 clones, with 80% to 85% occurring only once. The sample was peripheral blood. The receptor source for this set is a woman older than 75 with active or convalescent COVID-19.

This clone was observed a single time. J is TRBJ1-2 and V is TRBV7-9; 7 bases are shared with TRBD1. The V gene end was trimmed by 4 bases and the J gene end by 1 base; junction bases not matched to a gene: 3. Per germline, CDR1 SEHNR and CDR2 FQNEAQ (reference sequence). CDR3 length equals 14 residues. The CDR3 region has the DNA TGTGCCAGCAGCTCCAGACAGGGTAACTATGGCTACACCTTC. This codes for CASSSRQGNYGYTF.

The genes are TRBV4-3 and TRBJ2-3; D possibly corresponds to TRBD2 (5 bases). The CDR3 consists of 18 residues. V gave up 7 bases and J gave up 3 bases, with 26 bases separating them. The germline CDR1 and CDR2 sequences are LGHNA and YSLEER. The CDR3 DNA follows: TGCGCCAGCACCAAACGCTCGGGGTCGAGTTGTATAACAGATACGCAGTATTTT. Amino acid sequence: CASTKRSGSSCITDTQYF.

The rearrangement uses TRBV11-3 and TRBJ1-3; D is undetermined. CDR1 SGHNT and CDR2 YENEEA come from the germline V gene. This CDR3 has 12 residues. Trimming stripped 4 bases from V and 4 bases from J, with 5 bases between. CDR3 sequence: CASSSLGNTIYF. In DNA, the CDR3 is TGTGCCAGCAGCTCCCTCGGAAACACCATATATTTT.

The V and J genes are TRBV18 and TRBJ2-3; D is perhaps TRBD2 (5 bases). The ends were cut back, 3 bases at V and 5 bases at J, with 15 bases in the middle. Per germline, CDR1 KGHSH and CDR2 LQKENI. The CDR3 length is 15 residues. The CDR3 protein is CASSPLRSGVDTQYF. The CDR3 DNA follows: TGTGCCAGCTCACCCCTCCGGTCCGGGGTAGATACGCAGTATTTT. Based on the CDR3 plus reference TRBV18 and TRBJ2-3, the full variable domain is NAGVMQNPRHLVRRRGQEARLRCSPMKGHSHVYWYRQLPEEGLKFMVYLQKENIIDESGMPKERFSAEFPKEGPSILRIQQVVRGDSAAYFCASSPLRSGVDTQYFGPGTRLTVL.

V usage is TRBV15 and J usage is TRBJ2-5, with D tentatively TRBD1 (6 bases). This CDR3 is built from 17 residues. Germline V gene sequence: CDR1 LNHNV, CDR2 YYDKDF (reference sequence). The V and J ends lost 0 bases and 0 bases respectively, with 14 bases between them. The CDR3 nucleotides are TGTGCCACCAGCAGAGATCAGGGGTTCGGGTACCAAGAGACCCAGTACTTC. This gives the protein CATSRDQGFGYQETQYF.